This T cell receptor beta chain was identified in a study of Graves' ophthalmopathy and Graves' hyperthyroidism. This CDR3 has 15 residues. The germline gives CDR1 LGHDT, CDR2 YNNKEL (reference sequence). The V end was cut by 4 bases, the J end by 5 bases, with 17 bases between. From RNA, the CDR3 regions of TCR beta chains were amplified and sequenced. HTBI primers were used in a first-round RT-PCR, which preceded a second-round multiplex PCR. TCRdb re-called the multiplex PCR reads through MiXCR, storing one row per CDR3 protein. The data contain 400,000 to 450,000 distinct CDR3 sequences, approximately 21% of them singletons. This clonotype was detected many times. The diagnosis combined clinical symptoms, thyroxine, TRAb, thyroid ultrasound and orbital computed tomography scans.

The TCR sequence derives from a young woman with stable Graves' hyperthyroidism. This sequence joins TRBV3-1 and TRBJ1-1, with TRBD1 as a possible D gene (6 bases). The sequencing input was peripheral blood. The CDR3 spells CASSRLDIGGTEAFF. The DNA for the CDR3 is TGTGCCAGCAGCCGGCTGGATATAGGGGGTACTGAAGCTTTCTTT. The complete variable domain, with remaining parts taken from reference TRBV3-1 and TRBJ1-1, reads DTAVSQTPKYLVTQMGNDKSIKCEQNLGHDTMYWYKQDSKKFLKIMFSYNNKELIINETVPNRFSPKSPDKAHLNLHINSLELGDSAVYFCASSRLDIGGTEAFFGQGTRLTVV.